A selection of T cell receptor beta chains follows, all from one sample in a study of T cells in Graves' hyperthyroidism and ophthalmopathy. TCRdb re-derived calls from the multiplex PCR reads in MiXCR, one entry per CDR3 protein. The repertoire holds 650,000 to 700,000 distinct CDR3 sequences, 15% to 20% seen once, with 15% to 18% in the top ten. Sequencing used blood. These receptors all stem from a man aged 45-65 years with Graves' hyperthyroidism. The CDR3 runs from the conserved cysteine through the conserved F or W. Each record gives: V gene, clone size, J gene, D gene, CDR3 DNA, CDR3 protein. D genes are given only for firm matches. The size of a clone is reported for some rows only, either as once, few or many, or as a class for expanded clones.

TRBV19	few	TRBJ1-1	-	TGTGCCAGTAGTAACAGCATGAACACTGAAGCTTTCTTT	CASSNSMNTEAFF
TRBV11-2	many	TRBJ1-2	-	TGTGCCAGCAGCTCGAAGGACATACGGTATGGCTACACCTTC	CASSSKDIRYGYTF
TRBV6-2/TRBV6-3	few	TRBJ1-5	-	TGTGCCAGCACCCTTAGAGATCCCCGCAATCAGCCCCAGCATTTT	CASTLRDPRNQPQHF
TRBV7-6	few	TRBJ2-4	-	TGTGCCAGCAGCTTCTCCGGGGCCAAAAACATTCAGTACTTC	CASSFSGAKNIQYF
TRBV12-3/TRBV12-4	many	TRBJ1-2	-	TGTGCCAGCAGTTCTCAGGCGGGTGGCTACACCTTC	CASSSQAGGYTF
TRBV13	few	TRBJ2-7	-	TGTGCCAGCAGCGACCAGGAGAACTACGAGCAGTACTTC	CASSDQENYEQYF
TRBV20-1	many	TRBJ1-2	-	TGCAGTGCTAGAGATCTGGGAAGGGACCATGGCTACACCTTC	CSARDLGRDHGYTF
TRBV19	-	TRBJ1-5	TRBD1	TGTGCCAGTAGTCAAAACCATCCGGGACAGGGGATTTATAGCAATCAGCCCCAGCATTTT	CASSQNHPGQGIYSNQPQHF
TRBV2	-	TRBJ2-5	TRBD2	TGTGCCAGCAGGGGACTAGCGGGAGGGTTAGAGACCCAGTACTTC	CASRGLAGGLETQYF
TRBV19	-	TRBJ1-5	-	TGTGCCAGTAGTATCCGGGTTTATCAGCCCCAGCATTTT	CASSIRVYQPQHF
TRBV7-6	many	TRBJ2-3	TRBD2	TGTGCCAGCAGCCTATGGACTAGCGGGAGGATCACAGATACGCAGTATTTT	CASSLWTSGRITDTQYF
TRBV24-1	few	TRBJ2-3	-	TGTGCCACCAGTGCAAACCTAGATACGCAGTATTTT	CATSANLDTQYF
TRBV7-9	many	TRBJ1-1	-	TGTGCCAGCAGCTTCGCGGTGAACACTGAAGCTTTCTTT	CASSFAVNTEAFF
TRBV29-1	-	TRBJ1-1	-	TGCAGTGGAGGGGGGTTTAACACTGAAGCTTTCTTT	CSGGGFNTEAFF
TRBV29-1	few	TRBJ2-3	TRBD2	TGCAGCGTATCCAAGCGGGAGCGTGGCACAGATACGCAGTATTTT	CSVSKRERGTDTQYF
TRBV29-1	-	TRBJ1-2	-	TGCAGCGTTGAAAATCAGGGGCCAACTAACTATGGCTACACCTTC	CSVENQGPTNYGYTF
TRBV5-1	-	TRBJ1-6	-	TGCGCCAGCAGCCCCTGGAGCTCCTATAATTCACCCCTCCACTTT	CASSPWSSYNSPLHF
TRBV29-1	few	TRBJ2-1	TRBD1	TGCAGCGCCGGGACAGGGGTCTACAATGAGCAGTTCTTC	CSAGTGVYNEQFF
TRBV20-1	few	TRBJ2-1	TRBD2	TGCAGTGCTCCGGGGACTAGCGGGAGCTGGGACTACAATGAGCAGTTCTTC	CSAPGTSGSWDYNEQFF
TRBV6-4	few	TRBJ2-3	-	TGTGCCAGCAGCCCCAAACCGGGACAAACGATCACAGATACGCAGTATTTT	CASSPKPGQTITDTQYF
TRBV10-3	-	TRBJ1-5	TRBD1	TGTGCCATCAGCGTGACAGGGGGCAATCAGCCCCAGCATTTT	CAISVTGGNQPQHF
TRBV2	many	TRBJ2-1	TRBD2	TGTGCCAGCATTCAGACTAGCGGTCACAATGAGCAGTTCTTC	CASIQTSGHNEQFF
TRBV12-3/TRBV12-4	many	TRBJ2-3	-	TGTGCCAGCAGCTATACTAGCACAGATACGCAGTATTTT	CASSYTSTDTQYF
TRBV20-1	-	TRBJ2-1	-	TGCAGTGCTGAGAAGCAATTGAGTAGCAATGAGCAGTTCTTC	CSAEKQLSSNEQFF
TRBV11-1	-	TRBJ1-4	TRBD1	TGTGCCAGCAGCCCGGACAGGAGCCGTGAAAAACTGTTTTTT	CASSPDRSREKLFF
TRBV2	-	TRBJ2-2	-	TGTGCCAGCAGTCCTTCGGCGGGGCGTACCGGGGAGCTGTTTTTT	CASSPSAGRTGELFF
TRBV20-1	many	TRBJ2-5	TRBD1	TGCAGTGCCCAAGGAGGGCAGGGGGCTCAAGAGACCCAGTACTTC	CSAQGGQGAQETQYF